This TCR beta chain appears in the sequencing data of a study of shared T cell receptors in the human thymus. Clones were read by immunoSEQ multiplex PCR, and TCRdb kept only the in-frame ones, dropping some. The table records more than 550,000 clones, roughly 85% of them present only once. The same specimen was also included in a second study, on human thymus T cells. According to that study: The sample donors, healthy Finnish infants, were having corrective surgery for congenital heart defects. V and J genes seemed to be used with bias in thymic and blood repertoires.

This receptor was identified in a girl under three years old with a congenital heart defect. The specimen was thymocytes.

CDR3 coding DNA: TGTGCCAGTAGTATTATGGGCCACCACACTGAAGCTTTCTTT. It yields the protein CASSIMGHHTEAFF. The chain couples TRBV19 to TRBJ1-1; D not resolved. Germline lookup yields CDR1 LNHDA and CDR2 SQIVND (reference sequence). Trimming stripped 3 bases from V and 3 bases from J, with 11 bases between. This CDR3 contains 14 residues.